This T cell receptor (beta chain) derives from a study of Ad26.COV2.S vaccination and SARS-CoV-2 variants. Treatment in this sample: roughly 20 received Ad26.COV2.S at low or high dose, single or two shots; 5 received placebo; per-sample allocation not given. Each sample was drawn 63 days after the first injection (of vaccine or placebo). In the vaccine, an Ad26 vector expressed the SARS-CoV-2 spike of the Wuhan strain. Here immunoSEQ multiplex PCR was the method, and the copy in TCRdb shows in-frame clones only, minus some. The repertoire holds hundreds of thousands of clones, with about 85% as singletons. Germline CDR1 is MNHEY and CDR2 is SMNVEV (reference sequence). V lost 5 bases and J lost 0; bases outside the gene matches: 7. This CDR3 has 17 amino acids.

This chain connects TRBV27 to TRBJ2-6; 7 bases align to TRBD1. This TCR came from a person between 18 and 65 years old who received the Ad26.COV2.S COVID-19 vaccine or a placebo. The material was peripheral blood, obtained in a trial of Ad26.COV2.S vaccine versus placebo. This chain's CDR3 is CASSHRDSVSGANVLTF. CDR3 bases: TGTGCCAGCAGTCACCGGGACAGCGTCTCTGGGGCCAACGTCCTGACTTTC.